The clone carrying this T cell receptor (beta chain) was counted only a few times. What it binds is not known. This sample was included in a study of T-cell memory formation after mild COVID-19. Background on the study: The study found TCR clusters largely donor specific. The study, taken as a whole, reports: There was a balanced CD4/CD8 profile in clones contracting day 15 to 85, and later expanders leaned CD4+. Pre-infection memory showed some responding clones, and this suggested that cross-reactive memory joined.

Libraries for TCRalpha and TCRbeta carried sample barcodes and unique molecular identifiers via 5'RACE. TCRdb used MiXCR to reprocess the 5' RACE reads, holding one entry per CDR3 protein. Of more than 250,000 distinct CDR3 sequences listed, 15% to 20% were seen once; the top ten hold around a fifth. This CDR3 has 16 amino acids. V lost 6 bases to trimming and J lost 2 bases, with 16 bases between them. Germline assignment: CDR1 SGHVS and CDR2 FNYEAQ. Sequencing was done on a sample of PBMCs or a T cell subset sorted from them (not recorded which). The sequence was collected from a man between 18 and 35 years old who had mild COVID-19 (a few samples of this study predate the infection). Cell type and time point are not known. The chain has TRBV7-6 and TRBJ2-2; TRBD2 might be the D (7 bases). CDR3 nucleotides: TGTGCCAGCAGTCCCCTAGGGGGGGCTAACACCGGGGAGCTGTTTTTT. Translating it yields CASSPLGGANTGELFF. The variable domain in full, with the rest retrieved from reference TRBV7-6 and TRBJ2-2, is GAGVSQSPRYKVTKRGQDVALRCDPISGHVSLYWYRQALGQGPEFLTYFNYEAQQDKSGLPNDRFSAERPEGSISTLTIQRTEQRDSAMYRCASSPLGGANTGELFFGEGSRLTVL.